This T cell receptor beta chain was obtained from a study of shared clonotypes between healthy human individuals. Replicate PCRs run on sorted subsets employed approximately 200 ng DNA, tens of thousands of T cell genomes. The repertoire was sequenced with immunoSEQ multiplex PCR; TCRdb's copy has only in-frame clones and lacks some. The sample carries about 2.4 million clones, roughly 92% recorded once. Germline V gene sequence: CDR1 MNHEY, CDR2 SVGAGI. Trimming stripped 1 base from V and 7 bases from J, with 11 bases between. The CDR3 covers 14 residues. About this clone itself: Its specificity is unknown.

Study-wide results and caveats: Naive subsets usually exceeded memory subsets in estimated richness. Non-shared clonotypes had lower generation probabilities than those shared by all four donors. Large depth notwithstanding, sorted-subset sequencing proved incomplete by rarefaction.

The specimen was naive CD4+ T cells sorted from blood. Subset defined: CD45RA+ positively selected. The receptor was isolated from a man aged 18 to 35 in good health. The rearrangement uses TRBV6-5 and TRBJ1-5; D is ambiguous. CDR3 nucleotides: TGTGCCAGCAGTTACTTGGGGTTCAACCAGCCCCAGCATTTT. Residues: CASSYLGFNQPQHF.